Below, 18 T cell receptor beta chains from the same sample are listed, as sequenced in a study of T cell responses to AZD1222 COVID-19 vaccine. The protocol was immunoSEQ multiplex PCR, while the TCRdb copy is restricted to in-frame clones and leaves out a portion. This sample carries 100,000 to 120,000 clones, roughly 89% of them seen once, and the ten largest clones take 35% to 55%. The specimen was peripheral blood, collected 28 days after the second AZD1222 dose. These receptors all come from an adult who received the AZD1222 COVID-19 vaccine.

This sequence joins TRBV3-1 (or the pseudogene TRBV3-2) and TRBJ1-4, with a possible D match to TRBD1 (5 bases). The CDR3 has 14 residues. Per the germline V gene, CDR1 is LGHDT and CDR2 is YNNKEL (reference sequence). Trimming stripped 0 bases from V and 6 bases from J, with 8 bases between. The CDR3 region is CASSQDWGDEKLFF. CDR3 DNA: TGTGCCAGCAGCCAAGATTGGGGGGATGAAAAACTGTTTTTT.

The chain uses TRBV7-9 and TRBJ1-1; 9 positions agree with TRBD1. Germline values: CDR1 SEHNR, CDR2 FQNEAQ (reference sequence). The CDR3 is 15 residues long. Germline trimming cut 4 bases from V and 5 bases from J; bases unmatched to any gene: 8. Written as DNA, the CDR3 is TGTGCCAGCAGCTGGAGGGACAGGGTAGGGACTGAAGCTTTCTTT. It translates to CASSWRDRVGTEAFF.

V is TRBV10-3 and J is TRBJ2-7; TRBD1 matches 8 bases. Germline-derived CDR1 and CDR2 are ENHRY and SYGVKD. J gave up 6 bases and V 3 bases, and 7 bases lay outside the gene matches. The CDR3 runs to 14 residues. The CDR3 DNA sequence: TGTGCCATCAGTGAAGGGCCCACAGGGGGCGAGCAGTACTTC. Residues: CAISEGPTGGEQYF.

This clone was counted a single time. V gene TRBV10-3 combines with J gene TRBJ2-7; either TRBD1 or TRBD2 may supply D (6 bases each). V lost 5 bases and J 3 bases, leaving 17 bases between the germline ends. Germline V gene sequence: CDR1 ENHRY, CDR2 SYGVKD. The CDR3 contains 15 residues. As DNA, the CDR3 is TGTGCCATCAGTTTGCTGGGCAGGGGAGGCTACGAGCAGTACTTC. It specifies CAISLLGRGGYEQYF.

This chain connects TRBV27 to TRBJ2-2; the match to TRBD1 covers 7 bases. The CDR3 runs 16 residues. The V and J ends lost 4 bases and 3 bases, in that order; junction bases with no gene match: 8. Germline V gives CDR1 MNHEY, CDR2 SMNVEV (reference sequence). The chain's CDR3 is CASSSPDRVHTGELFF. DNA for the CDR3: TGTGCCAGCAGTTCCCCCGACAGGGTGCACACCGGGGAGCTGTTTTTT.

The chain employs TRBV6-5 and TRBJ1-4; 7 bases are shared with TRBD1. This CDR3 has 15 amino acids. Germline loops: CDR1 MNHEY, CDR2 SVGAGI. The trim removed 4 bases at V and 4 bases at J, leaving 6 bases unmatched. The CDR3, as DNA: TGTGCCAGCAGTTTCGGACAGGCCCTTAATGAAAAACTGTTTTTT. Its translation: CASSFGQALNEKLFF.

The chain uses TRBV28 and TRBJ1-1; 10 bases match TRBD1. CDR3 length: 16 residues. The germline gives CDR1 MDHEN, CDR2 SYDVKM. The trim removed 4 bases at V and 1 base at J, leaving 6 bases unmatched. Here the CDR3 DNA reads TGTGCCAGCAGTTGGGACAGGGGCCGCCAGAACACTGAAGCTTTCTTT. Residues: CASSWDRGRQNTEAFF.

J is TRBJ1-5 and V is TRBV4-2; tentatively, D is TRBD1 (6 bases). This CDR3 region has 17 residues. CDR1 and CDR2 (germline): LGHNA, YNFKEQ. With 0 bases removed from V and 0 bases from J, the gap between germline ends came to 12 bases. The DNA of the CDR3 is TGTGCCAGCAGCCAAGATTGGACAGAAAATAGCAATCAGCCCCAGCATTTT. Residues: CASSQDWTENSNQPQHF.

The rearrangement joins TRBV11-2 to TRBJ1-3, with TRBD1 as a possible D gene (5 bases). CDR1 SGHAT and CDR2 FQNNGV come from the germline V gene. V lost 1 base to trimming and J lost 0 bases, with 13 bases between them. CDR3 length equals 17 residues. Here the CDR3 reads CASSLGTLLYSGNTIYF. The DNA of the CDR3 is TGTGCCAGCAGCTTAGGGACACTTCTTTACTCTGGAAACACCATATATTTT.

J is TRBJ1-1 and V is TRBV7-8, with 7 bases fitting TRBD1. This CDR3 contains 15 residues. The trim removed 5 bases at V and 2 bases at J, leaving 8 bases unmatched. Germline values: CDR1 SGHVS, CDR2 FQNEAQ. CDR3 region: CASSPGTVLNTEAFF. CDR3 DNA: TGTGCCAGCAGCCCGGGGACAGTCCTTAACACTGAAGCTTTCTTT.

The chain uses TRBV27 and TRBJ2-7, with 8 bases fitting TRBD1. The trim removed 6 bases at V and 9 bases at J, leaving 16 bases unmatched. The CDR3 runs 15 residues. Germline V gene data show CDR1 as MNHEY and CDR2 as SMNVEV (reference sequence). The CDR3 region is CASRGAGGPSRGQYF. The DNA for the CDR3 is TGTGCCAGCAGGGGGGCAGGGGGCCCGTCGAGGGGGCAGTACTTC.

The rearrangement joins TRBV2 to TRBJ1-5; TRBD1 matches at 8 bases. The ends lost 4 bases at V and 4 bases at J; junction bases unmatched: 6. CDR3 length: 15 amino acids. Germline CDR1 is SNHLY and CDR2 is FYNNEI. This chain's CDR3 is CASSGDRLPNQPQHF. DNA of the CDR3: TGTGCCAGCAGTGGGGACAGGCTCCCTAATCAGCCCCAGCATTTT.

The chain recombines TRBV9 with TRBJ1-3; D not resolved. Germline V lookup: CDR1 SGDLS, CDR2 YYNGEE. With 4 bases removed from V and 9 bases from J, the gap between germline ends came to 11 bases. This CDR3 is 12 amino acids long. The CDR3 loop is CASSPPAGTIYF. DNA for the CDR3: TGTGCCAGCAGCCCCCCCGCGGGCACCATATATTTT.

The chain employs TRBV3-1 (or the pseudogene TRBV3-2) and TRBJ1-2; D unresolved. V was cut by 0 bases and J by 8 bases, with 10 bases left in between. The CDR3 contains 13 residues. Germline values: CDR1 LGHDT, CDR2 YNNKEL (reference sequence). This CDR3 is CASSQESTGGYTF. The DNA for the CDR3 is TGTGCCAGCAGCCAAGAGTCAACGGGAGGCTACACCTTC.

The chain is built from TRBV7-2 and TRBJ1-5, with 11 nucleotides matching TRBD1. The V segment lost 6 bases and the J segment 5 bases; nucleotides outside the gene matches: 6. This CDR3 region has 15 residues. The germline CDR1 and CDR2 sequences are SGHTA and FQGNSA. CDR3 DNA: TGTGCCAGCAGAAGAGGGGGACAGGGGGATCAGCCCCAGCATTTT. It encodes CASRRGGQGDQPQHF.

The V gene is TRBV7-6, the J gene TRBJ1-2, with 11 bases lining up with TRBD1. The CDR3 spans 15 residues. Trimming cost V 3 bases and J 0 bases; bases outside gene matches: 0. Germline V gene data show CDR1 as SGHVS and CDR2 as FNYEAQ. The CDR3 sequence is CASSLGQGANYGYTF. DNA of the CDR3: TGTGCCAGCAGCTTGGGACAGGGGGCTAACTATGGCTACACCTTC.

This rearrangement joins TRBV2 to TRBJ1-6; D is unresolved. The germline CDR1 and CDR2 sequences are SNHLY and FYNNEI. V lost 1 base and J lost 10, with 2 bases in between. The CDR3 totals 11 residues. The CDR3 reads CASSEGSPLHF. The CDR3 nucleotides are TGTGCCAGCAGTGAAGGATCACCCCTCCACTTT. The complete variable domain, with remaining parts taken from reference TRBV2 and TRBJ1-6, reads EPEVTQTPSHQVTQMGQEVILRCVPISNHLYFYWYRQILGQKVEFLVSFYNNEISEKSEIFDDQFSVERPDGSNFTLKIRSTKLEDSAMYFCASSEGSPLHFGNGTRLTVT.

The V gene is TRBV28, the J gene TRBJ1-5, with D maybe TRBD1 (5 bases). V lost 2 bases and J lost 2, with 7 bases in between. This CDR3 contains 14 residues. From germline, CDR1 is MDHEN and CDR2 SYDVKM. Here the CDR3 DNA reads TGTGCCAGCAGTTTAGGGGACCGCAATCAGCCCCAGCATTTT. It yields the protein CASSLGDRNQPQHF.